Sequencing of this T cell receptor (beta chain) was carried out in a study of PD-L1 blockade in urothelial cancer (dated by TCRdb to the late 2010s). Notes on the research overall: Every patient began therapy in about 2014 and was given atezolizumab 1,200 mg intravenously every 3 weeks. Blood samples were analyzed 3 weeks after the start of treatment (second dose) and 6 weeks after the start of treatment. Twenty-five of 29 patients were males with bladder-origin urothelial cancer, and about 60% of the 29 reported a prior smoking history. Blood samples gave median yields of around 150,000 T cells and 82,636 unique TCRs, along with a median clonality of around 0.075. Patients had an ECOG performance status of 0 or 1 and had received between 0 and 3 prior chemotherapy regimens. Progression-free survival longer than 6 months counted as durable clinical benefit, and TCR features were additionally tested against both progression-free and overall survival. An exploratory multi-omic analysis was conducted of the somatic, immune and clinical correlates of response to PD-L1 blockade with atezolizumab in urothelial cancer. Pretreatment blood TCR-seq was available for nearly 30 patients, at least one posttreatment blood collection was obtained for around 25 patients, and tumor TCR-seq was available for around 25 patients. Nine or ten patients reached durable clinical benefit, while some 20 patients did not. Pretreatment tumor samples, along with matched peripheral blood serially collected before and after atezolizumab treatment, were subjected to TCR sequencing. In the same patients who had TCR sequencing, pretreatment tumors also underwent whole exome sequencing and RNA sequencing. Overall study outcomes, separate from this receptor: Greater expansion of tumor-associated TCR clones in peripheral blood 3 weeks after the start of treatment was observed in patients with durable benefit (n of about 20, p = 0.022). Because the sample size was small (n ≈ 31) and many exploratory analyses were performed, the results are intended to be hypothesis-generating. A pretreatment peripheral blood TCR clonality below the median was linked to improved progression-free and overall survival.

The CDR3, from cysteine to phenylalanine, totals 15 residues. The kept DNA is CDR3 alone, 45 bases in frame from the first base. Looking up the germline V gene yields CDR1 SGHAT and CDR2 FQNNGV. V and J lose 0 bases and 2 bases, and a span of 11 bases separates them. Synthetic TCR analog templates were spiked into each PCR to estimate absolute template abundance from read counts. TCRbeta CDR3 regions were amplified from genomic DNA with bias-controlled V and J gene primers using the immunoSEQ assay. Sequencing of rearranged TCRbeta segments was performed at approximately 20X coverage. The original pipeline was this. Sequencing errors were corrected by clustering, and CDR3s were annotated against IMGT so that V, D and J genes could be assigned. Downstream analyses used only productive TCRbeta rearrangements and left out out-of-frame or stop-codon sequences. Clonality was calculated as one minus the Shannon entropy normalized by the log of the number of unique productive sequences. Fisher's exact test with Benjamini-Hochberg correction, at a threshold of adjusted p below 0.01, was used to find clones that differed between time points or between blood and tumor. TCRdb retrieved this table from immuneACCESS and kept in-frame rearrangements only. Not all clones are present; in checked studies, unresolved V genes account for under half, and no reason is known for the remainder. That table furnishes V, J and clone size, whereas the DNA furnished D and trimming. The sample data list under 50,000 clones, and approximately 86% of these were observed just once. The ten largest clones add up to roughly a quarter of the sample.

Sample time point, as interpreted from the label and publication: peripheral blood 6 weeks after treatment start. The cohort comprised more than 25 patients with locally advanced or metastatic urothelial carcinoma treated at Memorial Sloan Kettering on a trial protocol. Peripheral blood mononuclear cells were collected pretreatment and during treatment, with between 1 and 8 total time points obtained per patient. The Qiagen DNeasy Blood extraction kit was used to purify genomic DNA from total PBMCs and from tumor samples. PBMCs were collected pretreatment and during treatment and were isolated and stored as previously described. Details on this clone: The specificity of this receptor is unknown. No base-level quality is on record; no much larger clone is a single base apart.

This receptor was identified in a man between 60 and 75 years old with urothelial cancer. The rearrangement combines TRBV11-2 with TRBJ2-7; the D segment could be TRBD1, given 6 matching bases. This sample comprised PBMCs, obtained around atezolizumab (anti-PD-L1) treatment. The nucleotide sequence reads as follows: TGTGCCAGCAGCTTAGAGGGGGCAGCGACCTACGAGCAGTACTTC. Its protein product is CASSLEGAATYEQYF.